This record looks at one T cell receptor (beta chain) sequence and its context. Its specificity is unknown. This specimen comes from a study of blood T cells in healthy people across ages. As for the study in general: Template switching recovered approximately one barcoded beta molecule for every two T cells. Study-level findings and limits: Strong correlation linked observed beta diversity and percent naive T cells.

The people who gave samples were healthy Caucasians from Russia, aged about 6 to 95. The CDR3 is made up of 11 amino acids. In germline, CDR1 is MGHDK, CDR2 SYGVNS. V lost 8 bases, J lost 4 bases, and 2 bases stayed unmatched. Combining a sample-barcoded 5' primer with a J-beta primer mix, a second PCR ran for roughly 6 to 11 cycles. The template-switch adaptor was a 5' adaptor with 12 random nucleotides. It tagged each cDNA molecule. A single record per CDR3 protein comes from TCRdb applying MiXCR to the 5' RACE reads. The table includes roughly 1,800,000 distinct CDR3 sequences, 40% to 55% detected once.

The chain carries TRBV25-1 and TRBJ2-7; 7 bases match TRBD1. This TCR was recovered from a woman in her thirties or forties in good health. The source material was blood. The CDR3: CASGQEYEQYF. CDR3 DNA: TGTGCCAGCGGACAGGAGTACGAGCAGTACTTC.